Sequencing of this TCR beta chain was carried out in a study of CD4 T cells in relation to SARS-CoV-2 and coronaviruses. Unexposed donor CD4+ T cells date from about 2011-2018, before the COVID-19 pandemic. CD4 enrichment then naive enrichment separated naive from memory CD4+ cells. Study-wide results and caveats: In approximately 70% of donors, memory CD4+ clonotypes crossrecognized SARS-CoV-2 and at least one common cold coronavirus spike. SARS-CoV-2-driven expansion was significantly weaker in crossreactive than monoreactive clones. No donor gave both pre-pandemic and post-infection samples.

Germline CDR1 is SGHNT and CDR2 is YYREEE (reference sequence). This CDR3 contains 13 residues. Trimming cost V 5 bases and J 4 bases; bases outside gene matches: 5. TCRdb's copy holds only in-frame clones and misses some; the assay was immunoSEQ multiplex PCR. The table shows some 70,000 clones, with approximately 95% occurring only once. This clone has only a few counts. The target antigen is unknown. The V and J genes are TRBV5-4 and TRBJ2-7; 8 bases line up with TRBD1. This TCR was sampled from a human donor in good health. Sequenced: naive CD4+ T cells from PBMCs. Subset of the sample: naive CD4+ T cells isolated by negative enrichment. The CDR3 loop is CASSSQGVYEQYF. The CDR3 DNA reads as TGTGCCAGCAGTTCACAGGGGGTGTACGAGCAGTACTTC.